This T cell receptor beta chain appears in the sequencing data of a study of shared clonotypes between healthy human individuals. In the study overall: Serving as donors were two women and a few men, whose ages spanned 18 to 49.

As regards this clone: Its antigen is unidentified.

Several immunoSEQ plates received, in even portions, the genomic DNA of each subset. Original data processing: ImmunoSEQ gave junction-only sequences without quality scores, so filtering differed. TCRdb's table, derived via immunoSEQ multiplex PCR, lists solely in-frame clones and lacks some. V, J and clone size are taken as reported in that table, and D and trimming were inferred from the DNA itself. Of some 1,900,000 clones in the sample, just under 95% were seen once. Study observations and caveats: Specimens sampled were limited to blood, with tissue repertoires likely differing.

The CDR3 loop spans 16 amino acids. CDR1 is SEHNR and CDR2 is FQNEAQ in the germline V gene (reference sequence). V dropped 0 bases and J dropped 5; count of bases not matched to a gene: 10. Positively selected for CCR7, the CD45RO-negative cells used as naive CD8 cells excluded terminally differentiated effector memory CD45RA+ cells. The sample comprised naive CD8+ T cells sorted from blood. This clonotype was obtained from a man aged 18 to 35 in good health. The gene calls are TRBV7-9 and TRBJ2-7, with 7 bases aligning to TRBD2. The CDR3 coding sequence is TGTGCCAGCAGCTTAGCCACGGGGGGACTCAAGGACGAGCAGTACTTC. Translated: CASSLATGGLKDEQYF. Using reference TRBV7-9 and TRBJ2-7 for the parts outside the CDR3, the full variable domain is DTGVSQNPRHKITKRGQNVTFRCDPISEHNRLYWYRQTLGQGPEFLTYFQNEAQLEKSRLLSDRFSAERPKGSFSTLEIQRTEQGDSAMYLCASSLATGGLKDEQYFGPGTRLTVT.